These 3 T cell receptor beta chains originate from one sample sequenced in a study of blood T cell repertoires in COVID-19. Here immunoSEQ multiplex PCR was the method, and the copy in TCRdb shows in-frame clones only, minus some. The sample includes around 99,000 clones, about 90% of them seen just once. The sequencing input was peripheral blood. The receptors here all came from a human donor in a cohort sampled during active COVID-19.

V is TRBV10-3 and J is TRBJ1-2; D uncertain. CDR1 is ENHRY and CDR2 is SYGVKD in the germline V gene. Trimming cost V 4 bases and J 3 bases, with 9 bases left between them. The CDR3 is 13 residues long. The CDR3 protein is CAISAGGDYGYTF. As DNA, the CDR3 is TGTGCCATCAGTGCCGGCGGGGACTATGGCTACACCTTC.

This chain links TRBV3-1 (or the pseudogene TRBV3-2) with TRBJ2-5, with 11 positions matching TRBD2. The CDR3 contains 13 residues. Looked up from germline, CDR1 is LGHDT and CDR2 is YNNKEL (reference sequence). J was trimmed by 6 bases and V by 6 bases; bases with no gene match: 3. The chain's CDR3 is CASSLAGGKTQYF. Written as DNA, the CDR3 is TGTGCCAGCAGTCTAGCGGGGGGAAAGACCCAGTACTTC.

The CDR3 loop is CASTKRGTDTQYF. Written as DNA, the CDR3 is TGTGCCAGCACGAAGCGAGGCACAGATACGCAGTATTTT. The chain carries TRBV6-6 and TRBJ2-3, with D hard to call. CDR3 size: 13 residues. The V end was cut by 7 bases, the J end by 1 base, with 9 bases between. Germline V lookup: CDR1 MNHNY, CDR2 SVGAGI (reference sequence).